A selection of T cell receptor beta chains follows, all from one sample in a study of T cells after yellow fever vaccination. TCRdb reprocessed the 5' RACE reads via MiXCR and lists one record per CDR3 protein. The sample consists of 450,000 to 650,000 distinct CDR3 sequences, about 13% of them appearing once. The sequencing here drew on PBMCs, taken on the day of the yellow fever booster vaccination. Receptors were obtained from a man younger than 45 who received the YFV17D yellow fever vaccine. CDR3s include the opening cysteine and the closing phenylalanine or tryptophan. A D gene is named only where the DNA matches it firmly. Rows may omit the clone size; those that give it use once, few, many or a size class.

j_call | clone_size | d_call | v_call | cdr3_aa | cdr3_nt
TRBJ1-5 | few | TRBD1 | TRBV6-1 | CASSTTGTGNQPQHF | TGTGCCAGCAGTACAACCGGGACAGGGAATCAGCCCCAGCATTTT
TRBJ2-1 | . | . | TRBV15 | CATSSPNPPMFF | TGTGCCACCAGCAGTCCTAACCCCCCCATGTTCTTC
TRBJ2-7 | few | . | TRBV4-3 | CASSQGTNRATYEQYF | TGCGCCAGCAGCCAAGGCACGAACAGGGCCACCTACGAGCAGTACTTC
TRBJ2-3 | . | TRBD1 | TRBV7-9 | CASSSGQGASVDTQYF | TGTGCCAGCAGCTCTGGACAGGGGGCTTCGGTAGATACGCAGTATTTT
TRBJ2-7 | . | TRBD1 | TRBV4-3 | CASSQETGVWYEQYF | TGCGCCAGCAGCCAAGAGACAGGGGTTTGGTACGAGCAGTACTTC
TRBJ2-1 | few | . | TRBV12-3/TRBV12-4 | CASTPGVSYNEQFF | TGTGCCAGCACCCCAGGAGTGTCCTACAATGAGCAGTTCTTC
TRBJ2-3 | few | . | TRBV7-3 | CASTSSGPTPTDTQYF | TGTGCCAGCACCTCCTCCGGACCTACCCCCACAGATACGCAGTATTTT
TRBJ2-3 | . | . | TRBV12-3/TRBV12-4 | CASSYRPGRSDTQYF | TGTGCCAGCAGTTACCGGCCGGGCAGGTCAGATACGCAGTATTTT
TRBJ1-1 | few | TRBD1 | TRBV6-1 | CASSKQGSNTEAFF | TGTGCCAGCAGTAAACAGGGGAGTAACACTGAAGCTTTCTTT
TRBJ2-5 | few | TRBD1 | TRBV6-5 | CASSYSGQWSETQYF | TGTGCCAGCAGTTACTCGGGACAGTGGAGCGAGACCCAGTACTTC
TRBJ2-7 | few | . | TRBV19 | CASTPEGMDEQYF | TGTGCCAGTACCCCTGAGGGGATGGACGAGCAGTACTTC
TRBJ1-1 | . | TRBD1 | TRBV20-1 | CSAGQGDDTEAFF | TGCAGTGCAGGGCAGGGGGACGACACTGAAGCTTTCTTT
TRBJ2-7 | few | . | TRBV7-2 | CASSPEEGLSYEQYF | TGTGCCAGCAGCCCCGAGGAGGGACTCTCCTACGAGCAGTACTTC
TRBJ1-4 | . | TRBD1 | TRBV5-5 | CASSGGTGLGEKLFF | TGTGCCAGCAGCGGGGGGACAGGGCTTGGGGAAAAACTGTTTTTT
TRBJ2-5 | . | . | TRBV4-3 | CASSHGLGGQETQYF | TGCGCCAGCAGCCACGGGTTAGGGGGCCAAGAGACCCAGTACTTC
TRBJ1-5 | . | . | TRBV20-1 | CSARDSGGSNQPQHF | TGCAGTGCTAGAGATTCTGGGGGTAGCAATCAGCCCCAGCATTTT
TRBJ2-5 | many | . | TRBV18 | CASSPVSGKERETQYF | TGTGCCAGCTCACCGGTTAGCGGAAAGGAAAGAGAGACCCAGTACTTC
TRBJ2-7 | . | TRBD2 | TRBV27 | CASSPTSVSSYEQYF | TGTGCCAGCAGCCCAACTAGCGTCAGCTCCTACGAGCAGTACTTC
TRBJ2-1 | . | . | TRBV20-1 | CSAERAGSYNEQFF | TGCAGTGCGGAGCGGGCCGGCTCCTACAATGAGCAGTTCTTC
TRBJ1-6 | . | . | TRBV20-1 | CSAIGGNSPLHF | TGCAGTGCTATCGGGGGGAATTCACCCCTCCACTTT
TRBJ1-1 | few | . | TRBV7-6 | CASSESGQANTEAFF | TGTGCCAGCAGCGAGTCGGGTCAGGCGAACACTGAAGCTTTCTTT
TRBJ2-7 | . | . | TRBV18 | CASSPSRDGNEQYF | TGTGCCAGCTCACCAAGCAGGGACGGTAACGAGCAGTACTTC
TRBJ2-3 | many | TRBD1 | TRBV30 | CAWSTGQAGDTQYF | TGTGCCTGGAGTACAGGACAGGCCGGGGATACGCAGTATTTT
TRBJ2-6 | many | TRBD1 | TRBV5-8 | CASSLDRVGANVLTF | TGTGCCAGCAGCCTAGACAGGGTTGGGGCCAACGTCCTGACTTTC
TRBJ2-7 | . | TRBD2 | TRBV20-1 | CSAAGLVSGGEQYF | TGCAGTGCCGCAGGGTTGGTCTCGGGGGGCGAGCAGTACTTC
TRBJ2-1 | few | TRBD2 | TRBV7-9 | CASSSRGVYNEQFF | TGTGCCAGCAGCTCCCGGGGGGTCTACAATGAGCAGTTCTTC
TRBJ2-1 | . | TRBD2 | TRBV29-1 | CSAKAGDYNEQFF | TGCAGCGCTAAAGCGGGAGACTACAATGAGCAGTTCTTC
TRBJ2-7 | few | . | TRBV7-2 | CASSKTGSEQYF | TGTGCCAGCAGCAAGACGGGGTCTGAGCAGTACTTC
TRBJ2-1 | few | . | TRBV7-6 | CASSASLGREQFF | TGTGCCAGCAGCGCCAGCCTGGGACGGGAGCAGTTCTTC
TRBJ2-7 | . | TRBD2 | TRBV6-2/TRBV6-3 | CASSYHSGKPMGHEQYF | TGTGCCAGCAGTTACCACAGCGGGAAACCTATGGGCCACGAGCAGTACTTC
TRBJ2-2 | few | . | TRBV7-9 | CASSVGSPNTGELFF | TGTGCCAGCAGCGTAGGATCACCTAACACCGGGGAGCTGTTTTTT
TRBJ2-1 | few | . | TRBV19 | CASSIPPARSSYNEQFF | TGTGCCAGTAGTATACCCCCAGCGAGGAGCTCCTACAATGAGCAGTTCTTC
TRBJ2-7 | . | . | TRBV29-1 | CSVGSGSGVQYF | TGCAGCGTTGGGTCGGGGAGTGGGGTGCAGTACTTC
TRBJ2-1 | . | . | TRBV6-1 | CASSLATTYIEQFF | TGTGCCAGCAGCCTAGCGACCACCTACATTGAGCAGTTCTTC
TRBJ2-3 | few | . | TRBV12-3/TRBV12-4 | CASSFGTLRDTQYF | TGTGCCAGCAGTTTTGGTACGTTGCGAGATACGCAGTATTTT
TRBJ2-3 | few | . | TRBV4-3 | CASSQSPRGGATDTQYF | TGCGCCAGCAGCCAATCCCCTAGGGGCGGGGCCACAGATACGCAGTATTTT
TRBJ2-7 | . | TRBD2 | TRBV9 | CASSADGLAVREQYF | TGTGCCAGCAGCGCAGACGGACTAGCGGTTCGCGAGCAGTACTTC
TRBJ2-1 | . | TRBD2 | TRBV27 | CASSPASGLVGSTEQFF | TGTGCCAGCAGTCCCGCCTCCGGACTAGTCGGGAGCACTGAGCAGTTCTTC
TRBJ2-5 | . | . | TRBV6-5 | CASSYSGRMEETQYF | TGTGCCAGCAGTTACTCAGGCCGGATGGAAGAGACCCAGTACTTC
TRBJ2-7 | . | . | TRBV2 | CASSGFGSPVDEQYF | TGTGCCAGCAGTGGGTTCGGCTCCCCGGTCGACGAGCAGTACTTC
TRBJ2-1 | few | . | TRBV5-5 | CASSWILGDNEQFF | TGTGCCAGCAGCTGGATACTAGGAGACAATGAGCAGTTCTTC
TRBJ1-5 | . | TRBD1 | TRBV12-3/TRBV12-4 | CASSGQGLNQPQHF | TGTGCCAGCAGTGGACAGGGGCTAAATCAGCCCCAGCATTTT
TRBJ2-7 | . | TRBD1 | TRBV28 | CASWDRGGVAYEQYF | TGTGCCAGCTGGGACAGGGGAGGAGTCGCCTACGAGCAGTACTTC
TRBJ2-7 | many | TRBD1 | TRBV5-1 | CASSSGQGGHEQYF | TGCGCCAGCAGCTCAGGACAGGGGGGGCACGAGCAGTACTTC
TRBJ2-1 | . | TRBD1 | TRBV6-2/TRBV6-3 | CASSRTTGWVDEQFF | TGTGCCAGCAGTCGAACGACAGGGTGGGTGGATGAGCAGTTCTTC
TRBJ2-5 | . | . | TRBV7-8 | CATTEGGLSETQYF | TGTGCCACCACCGAGGGGGGGTTATCAGAGACCCAGTACTTC
TRBJ2-2 | . | . | TRBV7-2 | CASSRLAGGIAGELFF | TGTGCCAGCAGTCGTCTGGCAGGAGGGATAGCCGGGGAGCTGTTTTTT
TRBJ2-2 | . | . | TRBV10-3 | CAISDQGVQNTGELFF | TGTGCCATCAGTGACCAAGGGGTACAGAACACCGGGGAGCTGTTTTTT
TRBJ1-1 | . | . | TRBV2 | CASSEALGRAFF | TGTGCCAGCAGTGAAGCGCTAGGTAGAGCTTTCTTT
TRBJ2-1 | . | TRBD2 | TRBV4-2 | CASSQVKAGSSYNEQFF | TGTGCCAGCAGCCAAGTTAAAGCGGGAAGCTCCTACAATGAGCAGTTCTTC
TRBJ2-7 | . | TRBD2 | TRBV7-8 | CASASSAGGGYEQYF | TGTGCCAGCGCCTCTTCGGCGGGAGGAGGGTACGAGCAGTACTTC
TRBJ1-2 | . | . | TRBV3-1 | CASSQVGRGLRNYGYTF | TGTGCCAGCAGCCAAGTCGGCAGGGGCCTACGTAACTATGGCTACACCTTC
TRBJ2-1 | . | TRBD1 | TRBV29-1 | CSVGGTGISYNEQFF | TGCAGCGTTGGCGGGACAGGGATCTCCTACAATGAGCAGTTCTTC
TRBJ1-2 | . | TRBD1 | TRBV7-2 | CASSPGQRPWAYTF | TGTGCCAGCAGCCCGGGACAGCGACCCTGGGCCTACACCTTC
TRBJ1-1 | few | . | TRBV29-1 | CSVVGGFGNTEAFF | TGCAGCGTTGTGGGGGGCTTTGGGAACACTGAAGCTTTCTTT